These T cell receptor beta chains were read from a single sample in a study of relationships among human T cell subsets. From the multiplex PCR reads, TCRdb called clonotypes with MiXCR, one entry per CDR3 protein. The sample contains about 9,000 distinct CDR3 sequences, about 55% of which appear only once. Source material: memory T cells sorted from blood. These TCRs come from a man between 35 and 55 years old in good health. The conserved cysteine and the conserved F or W are not part of the CDR3 here.

V gene	J gene	CDR3 length	CDR3 protein
TRBV20-1	TRBJ1-1	13	SASSAQALNTEAF
TRBV20-1	TRBJ1-5	8	SAGDKDQH
TRBV20-1	TRBJ1-1	10	SAPLQNTEAF
TRBV4-1	TRBJ2-3	15	ASNQAGWLASTDTQY
TRBV29-1	TRBJ1-5	12	SVVVRGSNQPQH
TRBV7-9	TRBJ1-1	12	ASSLGQAFTEAF
TRBV4-2	TRBJ2-1	13	ASSQDSGTPRQQF
TRBV11-2	TRBJ2-7	10	ASSFTAYEQY
TRBV11-2	TRBJ2-1	14	ASSLTRLADYNEQF
TRBV28	TRBJ1-2	10	ASSLGVRGYT
TRBV4-1	TRBJ2-7	13	ASSHLVGQQNEQY